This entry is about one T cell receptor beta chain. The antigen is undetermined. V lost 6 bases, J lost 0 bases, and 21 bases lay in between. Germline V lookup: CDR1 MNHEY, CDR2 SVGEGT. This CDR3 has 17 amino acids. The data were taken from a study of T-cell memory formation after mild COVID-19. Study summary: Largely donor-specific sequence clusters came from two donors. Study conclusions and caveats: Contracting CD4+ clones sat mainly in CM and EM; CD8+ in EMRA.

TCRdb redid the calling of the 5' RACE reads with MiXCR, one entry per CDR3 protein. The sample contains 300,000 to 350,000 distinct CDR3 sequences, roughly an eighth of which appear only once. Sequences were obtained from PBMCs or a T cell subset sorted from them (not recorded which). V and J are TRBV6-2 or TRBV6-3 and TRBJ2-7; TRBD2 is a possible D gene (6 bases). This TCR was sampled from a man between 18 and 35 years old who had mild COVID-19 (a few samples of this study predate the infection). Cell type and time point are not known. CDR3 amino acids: CASRSDSGTWISYEQYF. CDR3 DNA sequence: TGTGCCAGCAGATCCGACTCCGGGACTTGGATCTCCTACGAGCAGTACTTC.